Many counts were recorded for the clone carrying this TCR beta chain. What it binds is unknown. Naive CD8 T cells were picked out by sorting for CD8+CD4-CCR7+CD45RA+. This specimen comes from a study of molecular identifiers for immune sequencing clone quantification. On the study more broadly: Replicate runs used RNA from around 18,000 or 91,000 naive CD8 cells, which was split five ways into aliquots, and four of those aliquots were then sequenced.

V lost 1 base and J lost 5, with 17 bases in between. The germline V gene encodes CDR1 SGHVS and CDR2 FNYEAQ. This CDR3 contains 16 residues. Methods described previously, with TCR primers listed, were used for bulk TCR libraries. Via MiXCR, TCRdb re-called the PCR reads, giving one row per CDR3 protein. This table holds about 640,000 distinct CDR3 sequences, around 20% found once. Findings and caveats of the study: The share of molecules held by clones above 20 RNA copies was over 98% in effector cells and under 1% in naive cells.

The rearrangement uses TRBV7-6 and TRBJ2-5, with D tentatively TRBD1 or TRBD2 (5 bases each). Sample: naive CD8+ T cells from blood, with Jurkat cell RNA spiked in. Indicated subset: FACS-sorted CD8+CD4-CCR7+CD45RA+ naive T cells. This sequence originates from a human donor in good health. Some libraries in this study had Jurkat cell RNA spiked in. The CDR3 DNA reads TGTGCCAGCAGCTTAGTCGGGGACGGAGGCCGGGAGACCCAGTACTTC. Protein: CASSLVGDGGRETQYF.